A single sample is the source of the 2 T cell receptor beta chains below, sequenced in a study of shared clonotypes between healthy human individuals. Profiled with immunoSEQ multiplex PCR; TCRdb holds only in-frame clones, not every one. Among about 2,500,000 clones listed, just over 90% were seen once. Sequenced: naive CD4+ T cells sorted from blood. Subset described: CD45RA+ positively selected. The receptors derive from a man aged 18 to 29 in good health.

The chain links TRBV27 to TRBJ2-1; 8 bases agree with TRBD1. Germline CDR1 MNHEY, CDR2 SMNVEV (reference sequence). V lost 0 bases and J lost 6; bases outside the gene matches: 19. The length of the CDR3 is 20 residues. The CDR3 loop is CASSLSGGQGRVGITNEQFF. The CDR3 region has the DNA TGTGCCAGCAGTTTATCGGGCGGACAGGGCAGGGTGGGAATTACCAATGAGCAGTTCTTC.

V is TRBV6-1 and J is TRBJ1-5; D uncertain. V was cut by 11 bases and J by 9 bases, with 17 bases left in between. Germline V lookup: CDR1 MNHNS, CDR2 SASEGT. The CDR3 runs 12 residues. In DNA, the CDR3 is TGTGCCGCAAATGGGGTCGCAATGCCCCAGCATTTT. It translates to CAANGVAMPQHF.